A single sample gave rise to the 4 T cell receptor beta chains below, sequenced in a study of cytomegalovirus exposure and HLA in healthy donors. A multiplex PCR was run with 60 Vbeta primers and 13 Jbeta primers. The method was immunoSEQ multiplex PCR; TCRdb's version includes in-frame clones alone and lacks a portion of them. The table includes approximately 160,000 clones, 68% detected once. Sequenced material: PBMCs. The receptors originated from a man in his fifties in good health and CMV-seronegative.

The genes are TRBV6-5 and TRBJ1-5; D perhaps matches TRBD1 (5 bases). V was shortened by 6 bases and J by 1 base, with 13 bases between the two germline ends. The V gene's germline CDR1 is MNHEY and CDR2 SVGAGI. The CDR3 contains 15 residues. The CDR3 nucleotides are TGTGCCAGCAGAGCGGGACCCCCGAGCAATCAGCCCCAGCATTTT. Protein: CASRAGPPSNQPQHF.

Turning to this clone: Other DNA sequences in this specimen translate into the identical CDR3. The chain has TRBV6-5 and TRBJ1-2; perhaps TRBD1 as D (5 bases). CDR3 length: 14 residues. The V gene lost 0 bases and the J gene lost 2 bases, with 7 bases spanning the gap. Germline V gene sequence: CDR1 MNHEY, CDR2 SVGAGI. The CDR3 coding sequence is TGTGCCAGCAGTTACTCGGGGGGAAACTATGGCTACACCTTC. Its translation: CASSYSGGNYGYTF.

This chain links TRBV7-8 with TRBJ2-5; 7 bases are shared with TRBD1. Germline CDR1 and CDR2: SGHVS and FQNEAQ. This CDR3 contains 15 residues. Trimming removed 5 bases from V and 4 bases from J; junction bases left unmatched: 10. The CDR3: CASSRVRGYRETQYF. The CDR3 bases are TGTGCCAGCAGCCGAGTCAGGGGGTACCGAGAGACCCAGTACTTC.

The V gene is TRBV19, the J gene TRBJ1-4; D is possibly TRBD1 (6 bases). Germline V CDR1 and CDR2: LNHDA, SQIVND (reference sequence). The V end was cut by 3 bases, the J end by 8 bases, with 13 bases between. The length of the CDR3 is 14 residues. CDR3 bases: TGTGCCAGTAGTATGGGACAAACTTGGGAAAAACTGTTTTTT. This translates into CASSMGQTWEKLFF. Full variable domain (remainder filled in from reference TRBV19 and TRBJ1-4): DGGITQSPKYLFRKEGQNVTLSCEQNLNHDAMYWYRQDPGQGLRLIYYSQIVNDFQKGDIAEGYSVSREKKESFPLTVTSAQKNPTAFYLCASSMGQTWEKLFFGSGTQLSVL.